These 15 T cell receptor beta chains were sequenced from one sample in a study of tumor-infiltrating lymphocytes in localized non-small cell lung cancer. The protocol was immunoSEQ multiplex PCR, while the TCRdb copy is restricted to in-frame clones and leaves out a portion. Of 6,000 to 8,500 clones listed, approximately 75% are singletons. Sequencing was performed on lung tumor tissue. The receptors come from a human donor with non-small cell lung cancer.

This chain uses TRBV6-6 with TRBJ2-5; no firm D call. V shed 4 bases and J shed 4 bases, with 4 bases lying between them. The CDR3 spans 11 residues. In germline, CDR1 is MNHNY, CDR2 SVGAGI (reference sequence). CDR3 DNA: TGTGCCAGCAGTTTGAGAGAGACCCAGTACTTC. Protein product: CASSLRETQYF.

The chain employs TRBV6-1 and TRBJ1-5, with TRBD1 matching over 9 bases. Germline-derived CDR1 and CDR2 are MNHNS and SASEGT. This CDR3 has 15 amino acids. V shed 5 bases and J 7 bases; nucleotides not matched to a gene: 9. CDR3 DNA: TGTGCCAGCAGTCCTACAGGGGGCTCCTCCCAGCCCCAGCATTTT. Translation: CASSPTGGSSQPQHF.

This chain joins TRBV11-1 and TRBJ2-7; D gene uncertain. Deletions cut 6 bases from V and 4 bases from J, with 13 bases between. The CDR3 loop spans 13 amino acids. Germline loops: CDR1 SGHAT, CDR2 FQDESV (reference sequence). CDR3 protein: CASRYSTAYEQYF. The CDR3 DNA reads TGTGCCAGCAGGTATTCGACGGCGTACGAGCAGTACTTC.

The chain joins TRBV19 to TRBJ1-4; D possibly corresponds to TRBD1 (5 bases). Looked up from germline, CDR1 is LNHDA and CDR2 is SQIVND (reference sequence). CDR3 length equals 13 residues. V shed 7 bases and J shed 2 bases, with 8 bases lying between them. CDR3 nucleotide sequence: TGTGCCAGTACAGGGCGGACTAATGAAAAACTGTTTTTT. Its translation: CASTGRTNEKLFF. The complete variable domain, with remaining parts taken from reference TRBV19 and TRBJ1-4, reads DGGITQSPKYLFRKEGQNVTLSCEQNLNHDAMYWYRQDPGQGLRLIYYSQIVNDFQKGDIAEGYSVSREKKESFPLTVTSAQKNPTAFYLCASTGRTNEKLFFGSGTQLSVL.

V usage is TRBV19 and J usage is TRBJ1-5; D perhaps matches TRBD1 (5 bases). Germline V CDR1 and CDR2: LNHDA, SQIVND (reference sequence). V was trimmed by 4 bases and J by 8 bases, leaving 15 bases between them. This CDR3 region has 14 residues. The CDR3 region is CASSTSQGRKPQHF. As DNA, the CDR3 is TGTGCCAGTAGTACATCCCAGGGTAGGAAGCCCCAGCATTTT. Full variable domain (missing parts from reference TRBV19 and TRBJ1-5): DGGITQSPKYLFRKEGQNVTLSCEQNLNHDAMYWYRQDPGQGLRLIYYSQIVNDFQKGDIAEGYSVSREKKESFPLTVTSAQKNPTAFYLCASSTSQGRKPQHFGDGTRLSIL.

The chain links TRBV4-1 to TRBJ1-5, with D unclear. Trimming stripped 3 bases from V and 5 bases from J, with 14 bases between. This CDR3 is 15 amino acids long. From germline, CDR1 is MGHRA and CDR2 YSYEKL. Written as DNA, the CDR3 is TGCGCCAGCAGCCAGTCGCCTTTGTTCGATCAGCCCCAGCATTTT. It specifies CASSQSPLFDQPQHF.

V usage is TRBV7-8 and J usage is TRBJ1-5; possible D gene TRBD1, 6 bases. Germline V gene lookup returns CDR1 SGHVS and CDR2 FQNEAQ. The ends were cut back, 0 bases at V and 4 bases at J, with 10 bases in the middle. CDR3 size: 15 residues. This chain's CDR3 is CASSLAGTKNQPQHF. DNA of the CDR3: TGTGCCAGCAGCTTAGCCGGGACAAAAAATCAGCCCCAGCATTTT. Variable domain in full (rest from reference TRBV7-8 and TRBJ1-5): GAGVSQSPRYKVAKRGQDVALRCDPISGHVSLFWYQQALGQGPEFLTYFQNEAQLDKSGLPSDRFFAERPEGSVSTLKIQRTQQEDSAVYLCASSLAGTKNQPQHFGDGTRLSIL.

The chain is built from TRBV5-1 and TRBJ1-4; D is ambiguous. The CDR3 is made up of 17 amino acids. CDR1 is SGHRS and CDR2 is YFSETQ in the germline V gene. The V and J ends lost 2 bases and 0 bases respectively, with 14 bases between them. CDR3 sequence (DNA): TGCGCCAGCAGCTTAAATCCCCGGCCGGCAACTAATGAAAAACTGTTTTTT. Protein product: CASSLNPRPATNEKLFF.

V and J are TRBV14 and TRBJ2-1, with D possibly matching TRBD2 (6 bases). Germline V gene sequence: CDR1 SGHDN, CDR2 FVKESK. The CDR3 has 17 residues. V lost 5 bases to trimming and J lost 3 bases, with 20 bases between them. For the CDR3, the DNA is TGTGCCAGCAGCGGGGGTGGAGCGGGTGCCTTCTACAATGAGCAGTTCTTC. Amino acid sequence: CASSGGGAGAFYNEQFF.

This clone was seen more than once but under ten times. The chain is built from TRBV5-1 and TRBJ2-1, with TRBD2 matching over 9 bases. V trimming: 4 bases; J trimming: 4 bases; junction bases outside the gene matches: 9. CDR3 length: 16 amino acids. From germline, CDR1 is SGHRS and CDR2 YFSETQ. The CDR3 DNA reads TGCGCCAGCAGCAAAAATAGCGGGGGCTCATACAATGAGCAGTTCTTC. Its translation: CASSKNSGGSYNEQFF.

This clone has more than one count but fewer than ten. The V gene is TRBV6-1, the J gene TRBJ1-1; 7 positions agree with TRBD1. CDR3 length: 15 amino acids. Germline V gives CDR1 MNHNS, CDR2 SASEGT. The junction had 10 bases not matched to a gene; V was cut back by 4 bases and J by 5 bases. CDR3 amino acids: CASSGQGLLWTEAFF. For the CDR3, the DNA is TGTGCCAGCAGTGGACAGGGCCTTCTGTGGACTGAAGCTTTCTTT.

The rearrangement joins TRBV6-1 to TRBJ1-5; no clear D gene. Looked up from germline, CDR1 is MNHNS and CDR2 is SASEGT. The CDR3 extends over 15 amino acids. Trimming left V 2 bases short and J 1 base short, with 9 bases between. DNA of the CDR3: TGTGCCAGCAGTGAATTTGGGCAGAGCAATCAGCCCCAGCATTTT. Protein: CASSEFGQSNQPQHF.

The chain has TRBV5-4 and TRBJ2-5; TRBD2 matches at 13 bases. Germline CDR1 SGHNT, CDR2 YYREEE (reference sequence). This CDR3 has 18 residues. Losses at the gene ends were 0 bases for V and 3 bases for J; bases not matched to a gene: 8. The CDR3 sequence: CASSLGTSGSLREETQYF. CDR3 nucleotides: TGTGCCAGCAGCTTGGGGACTAGCGGGAGTTTGAGGGAAGAGACCCAGTACTTC.

The chain is built from TRBV5-1 and TRBJ2-2; the D is unclear. In germline, CDR1 is SGHRS, CDR2 YFSETQ. This CDR3 has 15 residues. The V end was cut by 0 bases, the J end by 5 bases, with 11 bases between. The CDR3 protein is CASSLEPGPTGELFF. DNA of the CDR3: TGCGCCAGCAGCTTGGAGCCAGGTCCGACCGGGGAGCTGTTTTTT.

The chain is built from TRBV5-4 and TRBJ1-3; no definite D call. The CDR3 contains 18 residues. The germline CDR1 and CDR2 sequences are SGHNT and YYREEE (reference sequence). Trimming removed 4 bases at V and 0 bases at J, with 20 bases between. CDR3 nucleotide sequence: TGTGCCAGCAGCCAGCTCAGAGGAACCCGAAGCTCTGGAAACACCATATATTTT. Translating it yields CASSQLRGTRSSGNTIYF. Using reference TRBV5-4 and TRBJ1-3 for the parts outside the CDR3, the full variable domain is ETGVTQSPTHLIKTRGQQVTLRCSSQSGHNTVSWYQQALGQGPQFIFQYYREEENGRGNFPPRFSGLQFPNYSSELNVNALELDDSALYLCASSQLRGTRSSGNTIYFGEGSWLTVV.